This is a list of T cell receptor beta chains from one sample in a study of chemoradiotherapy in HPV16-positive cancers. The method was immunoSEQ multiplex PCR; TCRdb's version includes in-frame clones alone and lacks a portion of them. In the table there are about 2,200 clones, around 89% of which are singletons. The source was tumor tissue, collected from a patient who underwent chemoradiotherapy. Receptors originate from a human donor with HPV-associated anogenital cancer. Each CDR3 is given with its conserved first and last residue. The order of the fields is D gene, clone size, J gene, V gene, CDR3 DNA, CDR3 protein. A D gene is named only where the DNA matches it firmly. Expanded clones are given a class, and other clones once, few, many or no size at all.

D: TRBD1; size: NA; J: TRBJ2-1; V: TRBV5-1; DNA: TGCGCCAGCAGCCTAGGACAGGGTAGGGCTGAGCAGTTCTTC; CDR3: CASSLGQGRAEQFF
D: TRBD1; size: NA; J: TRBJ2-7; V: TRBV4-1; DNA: TGCGCCAGCAGCCAAGAAGGGACAGGGGGCTTCGAGCAGTACTTC; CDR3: CASSQEGTGGFEQYF
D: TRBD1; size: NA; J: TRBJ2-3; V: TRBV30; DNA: TGTGCCTGGAGTACCACCCACGGACAGGGGCTCACAGATACGCAGTATTTT; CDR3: CAWSTTHGQGLTDTQYF
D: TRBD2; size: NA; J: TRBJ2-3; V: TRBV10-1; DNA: TGCGCCAGCAGTGAGGTTAGCGGGGGGAACACAGATACGCAGTATTTT; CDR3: CASSEVSGGNTDTQYF
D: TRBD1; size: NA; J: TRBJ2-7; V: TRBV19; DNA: TGTGCCAGTAGTATGAATCGACAGGGAGCCTACGAGCAGTACTTC; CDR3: CASSMNRQGAYEQYF
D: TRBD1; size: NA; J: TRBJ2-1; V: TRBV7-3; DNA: TGTGCCAGCAGCCGACAGGGTAGGAATGAGCAGTTCTTC; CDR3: CASSRQGRNEQFF
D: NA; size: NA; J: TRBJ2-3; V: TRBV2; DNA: TGTGCCAGCCTGAGGGGAGGAACTAGCACAGATACGCAGTATTTT; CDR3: CASLRGGTSTDTQYF
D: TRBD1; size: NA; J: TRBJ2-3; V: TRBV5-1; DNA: TGCGCCAGCAGCTGGACAGGGGGCACAGATACGCAGTATTTT; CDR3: CASSWTGGTDTQYF
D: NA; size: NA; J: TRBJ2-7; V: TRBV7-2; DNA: TGTGCCAGCACCTCATATACGGGCTACGAGCAGTACTTC; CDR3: CASTSYTGYEQYF
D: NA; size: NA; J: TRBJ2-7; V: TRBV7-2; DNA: TGTGCCAGCAGCTTCATGACCTACGAGCAGTACTTC; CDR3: CASSFMTYEQYF
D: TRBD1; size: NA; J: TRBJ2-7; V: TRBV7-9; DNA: TGTGCCAGCAGCTCATACAGGGGGCTCGGCGAGCAGTACTTC; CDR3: CASSSYRGLGEQYF
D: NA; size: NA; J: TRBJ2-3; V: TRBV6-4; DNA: TGTGCCAGCAAGGCGTCTAGCTGGGCAGATACGCAGTATTTT; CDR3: CASKASSWADTQYF
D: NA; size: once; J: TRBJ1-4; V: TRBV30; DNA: TGTGCCTGGAGCCCCTTTACCATTGGAGATGAAAAACTGTTTTTT; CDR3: CAWSPFTIGDEKLFF
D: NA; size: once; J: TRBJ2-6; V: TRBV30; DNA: TGTGCCTGGATGGGGGCCAACGTCCTGACTTTC; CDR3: CAWMGANVLTF
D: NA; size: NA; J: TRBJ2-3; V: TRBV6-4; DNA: TGTGCCAGCAGTGACGGGCTAGGGACAGATACGCAGTATTTT; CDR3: CASSDGLGTDTQYF
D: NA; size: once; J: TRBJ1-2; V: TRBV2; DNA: TGTGCCAGCAGTGAAGCGCTACAGGGATACGGCTACACCTTC; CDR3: CASSEALQGYGYTF
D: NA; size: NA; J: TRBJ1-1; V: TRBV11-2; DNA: TGTGCCAGCACCGGAGGAGGGCTCCCTGAAGCTTTCTTT; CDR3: CASTGGGLPEAFF
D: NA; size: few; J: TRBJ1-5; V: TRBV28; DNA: TGTGCCAGCACACTCGGCGGGGCCCACAATCAGCCCCAGCATTTT; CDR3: CASTLGGAHNQPQHF
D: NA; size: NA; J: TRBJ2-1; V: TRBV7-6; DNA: TGTGCCAGCAGCTATAGCGTGGGTGAGCAGTTCTTC; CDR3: CASSYSVGEQFF
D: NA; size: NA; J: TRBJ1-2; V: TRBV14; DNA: TGTGCCAGCAGCCAGGGGAACTATGGCTACACCTTC; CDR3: CASSQGNYGYTF
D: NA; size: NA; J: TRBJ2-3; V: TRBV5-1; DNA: TGCGCCAGCAGCTTGGTCTTGACAGAGAACACAGATACGCAGTATTTT; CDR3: CASSLVLTENTDTQYF
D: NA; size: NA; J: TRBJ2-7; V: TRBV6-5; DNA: TGTGCCAGCAGTTACGCAGGGGCCTACGAGCAGTACTTC; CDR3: CASSYAGAYEQYF
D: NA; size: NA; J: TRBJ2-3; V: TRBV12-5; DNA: TGTGCTAGTGGTTCTCGGGGCGCGGATACGCAGTATTTT; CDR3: CASGSRGADTQYF
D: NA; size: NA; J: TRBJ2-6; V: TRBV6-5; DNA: TGTGCCAGCAAGAGGGCTGGGGCCAACGTCCTGACTTTC; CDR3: CASKRAGANVLTF
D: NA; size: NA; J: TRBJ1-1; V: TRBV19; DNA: TGTGCCAGTATTGGCACTGAAGCTTTCTTT; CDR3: CASIGTEAFF
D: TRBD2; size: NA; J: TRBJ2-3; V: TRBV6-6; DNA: TGTGCCAGCACCTCGGGGGGGGCGATCACAGATACGCAGTATTTT; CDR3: CASTSGGAITDTQYF
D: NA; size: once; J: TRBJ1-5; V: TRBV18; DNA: TGTGCCAGCTCACCAACCAATCAGCCCCAGCATTTT; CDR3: CASSPTNQPQHF
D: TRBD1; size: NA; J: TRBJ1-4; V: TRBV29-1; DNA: TGCAGCGTCGCCCGGACAGGGGGGACTAATGAAAAACTGTTTTTT; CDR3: CSVARTGGTNEKLFF
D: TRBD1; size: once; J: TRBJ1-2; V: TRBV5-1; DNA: TGCGCCAGCAGCATACAGGGGAATCGAGACTATGGCTACACCTTC; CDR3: CASSIQGNRDYGYTF
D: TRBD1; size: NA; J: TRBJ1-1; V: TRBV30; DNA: TGTGCCTGGATCCCACAGGGGTGGGGGAACACTGAAGCTTTCTTT; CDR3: CAWIPQGWGNTEAFF
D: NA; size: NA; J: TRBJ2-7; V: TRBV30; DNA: TGTGCCTGGAGGCCGGAGGGTACCCACGAGCAGTACTTC; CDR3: CAWRPEGTHEQYF
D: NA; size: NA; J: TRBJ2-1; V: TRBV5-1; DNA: TGCGCCAGCAGCCCGATGGTCGGAGGTGAGCAGTTCTTC; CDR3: CASSPMVGGEQFF